The rows below give T cell receptor beta chains drawn from one sample of a study of T cell repertoires in cytomegalovirus infection. One entry per CDR3 protein, called by TCRdb with MiXCR from the reads. The sample has approximately 240,000 distinct CDR3 sequences, 9% to 15% seen once. The material sequenced was PBMCs. The source is a human donor in good health (CMV status not recorded). Some clones in this sample may be carry-over from other donors' samples. Both conserved end residues are part of each CDR3. D genes are given only for firm matches. For some rows the clone size is stated as once, few or many, or as a class when expanded; others skip it.

j_call clone_size v_call d_call cdr3_aa cdr3_nt
TRBJ1-1 many TRBV29-1 . CSGGTEAFF TGCAGCGGGGGGACTGAAGCTTTCTTT
TRBJ2-5 . TRBV6-2/TRBV6-3 . CASSYPGAGQETQYF TGTGCCAGCAGTTACCCGGGGGCGGGCCAAGAGACCCAGTACTTC
TRBJ2-2 many TRBV7-2 TRBD1 CASSFSVRRDRKGGELFF TGTGCCAGCAGCTTCTCCGTTCGCCGGGACAGGAAAGGCGGGGAGCTGTTTTTT
TRBJ2-1 once TRBV3-1 TRBD2 CASSPLAGSYNEQFF TGTGCCAGCAGCCCGCTAGCGGGGTCCTACAATGAGCAGTTCTTC
TRBJ2-1 many TRBV9 TRBD1 CASSVREGAFNEQFF TGTGCCAGCAGCGTTAGAGAGGGGGCCTTCAATGAGCAGTTCTTC
TRBJ2-5 many TRBV27 . CASSRDGRIETQYF TGTGCCAGCAGCCGCGACGGCCGAATTGAGACCCAGTACTTC
TRBJ1-1 . TRBV29-1 . CSSMTGRDTEAFF TGCAGCTCGATGACAGGTAGGGACACTGAAGCTTTCTTT
TRBJ1-5 many TRBV7-2 . CASSLDEVIGSKPQHF TGTGCCAGCAGCTTAGATGAGGTAATCGGCTCCAAGCCCCAGCATTTT
TRBJ1-1 many TRBV7-2 TRBD1 CASSYGTDGTEAFF TGTGCCAGCAGCTACGGGACAGACGGGACTGAAGCTTTCTTT
TRBJ1-5 . TRBV10-3 . CAISGAATFQPQHF TGTGCCATCAGTGGAGCTGCGACTTTTCAGCCCCAGCATTTT
TRBJ1-5 many TRBV18 TRBD1 CASSPQGDQPQHF TGTGCCAGCTCACCCCAGGGGGACCAGCCCCAGCATTTT
TRBJ2-2 many TRBV6-2/TRBV6-3 . CASSYAGRDTGELFF TGTGCCAGCAGTTACGCAGGGCGGGACACCGGGGAGCTGTTTTTT
TRBJ1-5 few TRBV28 . CASSLEGDSNQPQHF TGTGCCAGCAGTTTGGAGGGGGATAGCAATCAGCCCCAGCATTTT
TRBJ2-5 . TRBV11-2 TRBD2 CASSFLAGEVSWETQYF TGTGCCAGCAGCTTCTTAGCGGGAGAAGTTTCTTGGGAGACCCAGTACTTC
TRBJ2-7 . TRBV29-1 . CSVGTRTTDSQYF TGCAGCGTTGGGACCCGGACGACCGACTCGCAGTACTTC